This T cell receptor beta chain is from a study of blood T cell repertoires in COVID-19. On the study more broadly: Samples representing acute and convalescent COVID-19 were sourced from the United States, Italy and Spain. From T cells, B-cell-depleted T cells, or PBMCs came the material, which was cDNA or gDNA.

Here immunoSEQ multiplex PCR was the method, and the copy in TCRdb shows in-frame clones only, minus some. Seen here are 150,000 to 200,000 clones, approximately 90% observed once, and the top ten hold 6%. Deletions cut 5 bases from V and 3 bases from J, with 6 bases between. Germline-derived CDR1 and CDR2 are SGHRS and YFSETQ. There are 12 residues in the CDR3. The chain has TRBV5-1 and TRBJ2-1; maybe TRBD1 (5 bases). Sequencing was performed on peripheral blood. The TCR was taken from a man aged 40-49 years with active or convalescent COVID-19. The CDR3 region is CASRDSYNEQFF. The CDR3 region has the DNA TGCGCCAGCAGAGACAGCTACAATGAGCAGTTCTTC.